This T cell receptor (beta chain) was obtained from a study of blood T cell repertoires in COVID-19 (TCRdb year 2020). Looking at the study overall: The collaborator samples originated in the United States, Italy and Spain and spanned the acute and convalescent phases of COVID-19. The prospective study material was composed of cDNA or gDNA derived from T cells, B-cell-depleted T cells, or PBMCs. Subjects who had been exposed to COVID-19, were actively infected with it, or had recovered from it provided the deeply sampled blood TCRbeta repertoires that made up the dataset. The repertoires were made available in a free public database intended to serve as a resource for research on the immune response to SARS-CoV-2. Samples came from the ongoing ImmuneRACE study (first 160 participants) plus 1,254 subjects from 6 global collaborators. The sample metadata nearly always contained a de-identified subject ID, COVID-19 status, age in years and sex. Where HLA class I and class II types were available, the types were taken from metadata supplied by the sample provider, not from assay-based typing.

The CDR3 holds 15 amino acids from the cysteine to the phenylalanine. The only DNA kept is the CDR3, 45 bases in frame from the first base. Relative to germline, V is 4 bases shorter and J is 0 bases shorter, with 13 bases between their ends. CDR1 SGHKS and CDR2 YYEKEE were looked up in the germline V gene (reference sequence). The immunoSEQ Assay, a bias-controlled multiplex PCR, was used to amplify TCRbeta CDR3 regions from genomic DNA. On the study's bioinformatics: Within the assay, amplification of reference gene primers was used to estimate how many nucleated cells each sample contained. Sequence reads were collapsed and filtered to measure the absolute abundance of every unique TCRbeta CDR3 rearrangement. Productive Simpson clonality was computed per sample as the square root of Simpson's diversity index over productive rearrangements. TCRdb obtained this table from immuneACCESS and retained in-frame rearrangements with V and J assigned. These tables miss some clones; where compared with another copy, unresolved V genes account for less than half of the shortfall, and the remainder is unexplained. V, J and clone size derive from that table, while D and trimming were established from the DNA sequence. Across this sample there are about 170,000 clones, with roughly 80% seen only once. The ten largest clones add up to roughly 8.1% of the sample.

About this clone itself: There is no known antigen for this receptor. No base qualities exist here, and no much larger clone lies one base off it.

At one collaborating source in Seattle, patients were enrolled during active infection and were followed longitudinally through the course of disease. The collaborating institutions used their own protocols to collect whole blood in K2EDTA tubes. Collaborator samples were shipped for TCRbeta analysis as frozen whole blood, isolated PBMCs, or DNA extracted from either sample type. On the study overall, not on this receptor specifically: The amount of clinical and demographic metadata varied by source and participant and was provided uncurated.

Sequenced material: peripheral blood. This chain joins TRBV5-5 to TRBJ1-1, with a tentative D gene TRBD1 over 6 matching bases. The receptor was derived from a woman aged 80 or over with COVID-19, enrolled during active disease. The DNA is TGTGCCAGCAGCGCCCGGGACACTATGAACACTGAAGCTTTCTTT. Translated, this gives CASSARDTMNTEAFF.